This T cell receptor (beta chain) is drawn from a study of T cells in women clearing cervical HPV infection. Details on this clone: What it binds is not known. The observed sequence ends 3 residues before the CDR3 terminus, with the missing tail filled in from the germline J gene.

The germline V and J ends were trimmed by 2 bases and 4 bases, with 9 bases remaining between them. CDR3 size: 14 residues. Germline CDR1 and CDR2: MNHNS and SASEGT. Overall study results and limits: Controls had more TRBV6-7 (roughly 0.16%) than cases (roughly 0.11%).

All participants had a single incident cervical HPV16 infection, and prevalent HPV16 infections were excluded. Profiled with immunoSEQ multiplex PCR; TCRdb holds only in-frame clones, not every one. The sample includes roughly 48,000 clones. Sample: blood buffy coat. The TCR comes from a woman between 18 and 70 years old with a cervical HPV16 infection that either progressed to CIN3+ or cleared (not recorded which). This chain joins TRBV6-1 and TRBJ1-5, with D maybe TRBD1 (6 bases). CDR3 amino acids: CASSELQGNQPQHF. The CDR3 DNA, read in part, is TGTGCCAGCAGTGAATTGCAGGGGAATCAGCCC.